This T cell receptor (beta chain) originates from a study of T cell responses to AZD1222 COVID-19 vaccine. The CDR3 has 14 residues. V was cut by 5 bases and J by 3 bases, with 11 bases left in between. Germline CDR1 is SGHTA and CDR2 is FQGNSA. Profiled with immunoSEQ multiplex PCR; TCRdb holds only in-frame clones, not every one. The table shows around 140,000 clones, with 89% occurring only once. This sequence originates from an adult in good health. The sequencing here drew on peripheral blood, taken on day 0 of AZD1222 vaccination. The rearrangement uses TRBV7-2 and TRBJ1-3; no reliable D call. DNA for the CDR3: TGTGCCAGCAGCCCGACGGTGCATGGAAACACCATATATTTT. Its translation is CASSPTVHGNTIYF.